This is a list of T cell receptor beta chains from one sample in a study of T cell changes during pregnancy in multiple sclerosis. The assay was immunoSEQ multiplex PCR, and TCRdb's table has in-frame clones only and misses some. Among about 39,000 clones listed, roughly 88% were seen once. The sample in question was CD8+ T cells from peripheral blood mononuclear cells, obtained in the first trimester of pregnancy. The receptor set was obtained from a female donor with multiple sclerosis, enrolled in a pregnancy study. Both conserved end residues are part of each CDR3. A D gene is named only where the DNA matches it firmly. Not every row has a clone size; where given, it reads once, few, many or a size class.

NA,TRBJ2-2,TRBD2,TRBV9,16,CASSVDLAGVTGELFF,TGTGCCAGCAGCGTAGATTTAGCGGGGGTAACCGGGGAGCTGTTTTTT
NA,TRBJ2-7,NA,TRBV11-3,11,CASSQGAEQYF,TGTGCCAGCAGTCAAGGGGCCGAGCAGTACTTC
NA,TRBJ2-1,TRBD2,TRBV5-1,17,CASSGGLAGGIYNEQFF,TGCGCCAGCAGCGGGGGACTAGCGGGGGGGATCTACAATGAGCAGTTCTTC
NA,TRBJ2-3,TRBD2,TRBV4-2,20,CASSLTRLAGAVGVLDTQYF,TGTGCCAGCAGCCTAACAAGACTAGCGGGGGCCGTGGGGGTATTGGATACGCAGTATTTT
NA,TRBJ1-1,NA,TRBV6-5,13,CASSAGAVLEAFF,TGTGCCAGCAGCGCCGGAGCGGTGCTTGAAGCTTTCTTT
NA,TRBJ1-2,NA,TRBV9,12,CASSVNRNGYTF,TGTGCCAGCAGCGTAAACAGGAATGGCTACACCTTC
NA,TRBJ1-1,NA,TRBV5-6,16,CASSFKPGFRNTEAFF,TGTGCCAGCAGCTTTAAACCAGGTTTCAGGAACACTGAAGCTTTCTTT
NA,TRBJ2-7,TRBD2,TRBV6-1,16,CASSDRLAGGSYEQYF,TGTGCCAGCAGTGACCGGCTAGCGGGGGGATCCTACGAGCAGTACTTC
NA,TRBJ2-7,NA,TRBV7-9,13,CASSSLTEYEQYF,TGTGCCAGCAGCTCCCTTACCGAGTACGAGCAGTACTTC
NA,TRBJ2-7,TRBD2,TRBV19,14,CASSPRGGPYEQYF,TGTGCCAGTAGCCCACGGGGGGGACCCTACGAGCAGTACTTC
NA,TRBJ1-3,TRBD1,TRBV5-5,16,CASSLADRGIGNTIYF,TGTGCCAGCAGCTTGGCTGACAGGGGAATTGGAAACACCATATATTTT
NA,TRBJ1-3,NA,TRBV5-8,16,CASSLGLNWRGNTIYF,TGTGCCAGCAGCTTGGGACTCAATTGGAGAGGAAACACCATATATTTT
NA,TRBJ2-1,NA,TRBV7-9,14,CASSLGRGVVEQFF,TGTGCCAGCAGCTTGGGCAGGGGAGTAGTTGAGCAGTTCTTC
once,TRBJ2-7,TRBD1,TRBV11-1,13,CASSSRTGGERYF,TGTGCCAGCAGCTCCCGGACAGGGGGCGAGCGGTACTTC
NA,TRBJ1-2,NA,TRBV5-6,11,CASSSGSGYTF,TGTGCCAGCAGCTCCGGGTCTGGCTACACCTTC
NA,TRBJ1-6,NA,TRBV21-1,22,CASSKEGGRGDQRVSYNSPLHF,TGTGCCAGCAGCAAAGAGGGCGGCAGGGGGGATCAGAGGGTATCATATAATTCACCCCTCCACTTT
NA,TRBJ1-1,NA,TRBV1,13,CTSWDRANTEAFF,TGCACCAGCTGGGACAGGGCGAACACTGAAGCTTTCTTT
NA,TRBJ1-4,TRBD1,TRBV5-5,13,CASSYTGVEKLFF,TGTGCCAGCAGCTATACAGGGGTTGAAAAACTGTTTTTT
NA,TRBJ1-4,NA,TRBV27,15,CASSTYRATNEKLFF,TGTGCCAGCAGTACGTACAGGGCAACTAATGAAAAACTGTTTTTT
NA,TRBJ2-1,NA,TRBV9,15,CASSPRGASYNEQFF,TGTGCCAGCAGCCCCCGGGGGGCAAGTTACAATGAGCAGTTCTTC
NA,TRBJ2-5,TRBD1,TRBV6-1,14,CASSGTGGQETQYF,TGTGCCAGCAGTGGGACAGGGGGCCAAGAGACCCAGTACTTC
NA,TRBJ1-5,TRBD1,TRBV19,15,CASSGTGGSNQPQHF,TGTGCCAGTAGTGGGACAGGGGGAAGCAATCAGCCCCAGCATTTT
NA,TRBJ1-1,NA,TRBV4-3,13,CASSRGVATEAFF,TGCGCCAGCAGCAGGGGCGTTGCGACTGAAGCTTTCTTT
NA,TRBJ2-1,TRBD2,TRBV18,15,CASSLGLDSYNEQFF,TGTGCCAGCTCATTGGGACTAGACTCCTACAATGAGCAGTTCTTC
few,TRBJ2-3,NA,TRBV5-6,14,CASSFRGPSDTQYF,TGTGCCAGCAGTTTTAGAGGGCCCTCAGATACGCAGTATTTT